Listed below are T cell receptor beta chains from one sample, sequenced in a study of T-cell memory formation after mild COVID-19. TCRdb used MiXCR to reprocess the 5' RACE reads, holding one entry per CDR3 protein. Among tens of thousands of distinct CDR3 sequences listed, about 13% were seen once. Sequenced: PBMCs or a T cell subset sorted from them (not recorded which). The receptors here all came from a man aged 18 to 35 who had mild COVID-19 (a few samples of this study predate the infection). Cell type and time point are not known. Both conserved end residues are trimmed from each CDR3.

v_gene	j_gene	CDR3aa
TRBV27	TRBJ1-1	ASSSNTEAF
TRBV6-5	TRBJ2-6	ATRDSLLSGANVLT
TRBV4-3	TRBJ1-1	ASSLSSGTGDTEAF
TRBV7-9	TRBJ2-5	ASSMTHPRGTQY
TRBV7-9	TRBJ2-5	ASSFPTGRVEETQY
TRBV5-1	TRBJ2-1	ASSLARSSYNEQF
TRBV7-2	TRBJ2-5	ASSLYSGPETQY
TRBV24-1	TRBJ2-1	ATSRSSASSYNEQF
TRBV9	TRBJ1-1	ASSVEADNTEAF
TRBV27	TRBJ1-4	ASSFILGHTEKLF
TRBV3-1	TRBJ2-4	ASSRTASDQY
TRBV4-1	TRBJ2-3	ASSQDRGGLTDTQY
TRBV5-1	TRBJ1-1	ASSFYRGNTEAF
TRBV3-1	TRBJ2-3	ASSQVAGTRRSGDTQY
TRBV4-1	TRBJ2-7	ASSPDKIYEQY
TRBV7-9	TRBJ2-3	ASSLSSTDTQY
TRBV6-5	TRBJ2-1	ASSYSRGNEQF
TRBV28	TRBJ2-3	ASSLGWISTDTQY